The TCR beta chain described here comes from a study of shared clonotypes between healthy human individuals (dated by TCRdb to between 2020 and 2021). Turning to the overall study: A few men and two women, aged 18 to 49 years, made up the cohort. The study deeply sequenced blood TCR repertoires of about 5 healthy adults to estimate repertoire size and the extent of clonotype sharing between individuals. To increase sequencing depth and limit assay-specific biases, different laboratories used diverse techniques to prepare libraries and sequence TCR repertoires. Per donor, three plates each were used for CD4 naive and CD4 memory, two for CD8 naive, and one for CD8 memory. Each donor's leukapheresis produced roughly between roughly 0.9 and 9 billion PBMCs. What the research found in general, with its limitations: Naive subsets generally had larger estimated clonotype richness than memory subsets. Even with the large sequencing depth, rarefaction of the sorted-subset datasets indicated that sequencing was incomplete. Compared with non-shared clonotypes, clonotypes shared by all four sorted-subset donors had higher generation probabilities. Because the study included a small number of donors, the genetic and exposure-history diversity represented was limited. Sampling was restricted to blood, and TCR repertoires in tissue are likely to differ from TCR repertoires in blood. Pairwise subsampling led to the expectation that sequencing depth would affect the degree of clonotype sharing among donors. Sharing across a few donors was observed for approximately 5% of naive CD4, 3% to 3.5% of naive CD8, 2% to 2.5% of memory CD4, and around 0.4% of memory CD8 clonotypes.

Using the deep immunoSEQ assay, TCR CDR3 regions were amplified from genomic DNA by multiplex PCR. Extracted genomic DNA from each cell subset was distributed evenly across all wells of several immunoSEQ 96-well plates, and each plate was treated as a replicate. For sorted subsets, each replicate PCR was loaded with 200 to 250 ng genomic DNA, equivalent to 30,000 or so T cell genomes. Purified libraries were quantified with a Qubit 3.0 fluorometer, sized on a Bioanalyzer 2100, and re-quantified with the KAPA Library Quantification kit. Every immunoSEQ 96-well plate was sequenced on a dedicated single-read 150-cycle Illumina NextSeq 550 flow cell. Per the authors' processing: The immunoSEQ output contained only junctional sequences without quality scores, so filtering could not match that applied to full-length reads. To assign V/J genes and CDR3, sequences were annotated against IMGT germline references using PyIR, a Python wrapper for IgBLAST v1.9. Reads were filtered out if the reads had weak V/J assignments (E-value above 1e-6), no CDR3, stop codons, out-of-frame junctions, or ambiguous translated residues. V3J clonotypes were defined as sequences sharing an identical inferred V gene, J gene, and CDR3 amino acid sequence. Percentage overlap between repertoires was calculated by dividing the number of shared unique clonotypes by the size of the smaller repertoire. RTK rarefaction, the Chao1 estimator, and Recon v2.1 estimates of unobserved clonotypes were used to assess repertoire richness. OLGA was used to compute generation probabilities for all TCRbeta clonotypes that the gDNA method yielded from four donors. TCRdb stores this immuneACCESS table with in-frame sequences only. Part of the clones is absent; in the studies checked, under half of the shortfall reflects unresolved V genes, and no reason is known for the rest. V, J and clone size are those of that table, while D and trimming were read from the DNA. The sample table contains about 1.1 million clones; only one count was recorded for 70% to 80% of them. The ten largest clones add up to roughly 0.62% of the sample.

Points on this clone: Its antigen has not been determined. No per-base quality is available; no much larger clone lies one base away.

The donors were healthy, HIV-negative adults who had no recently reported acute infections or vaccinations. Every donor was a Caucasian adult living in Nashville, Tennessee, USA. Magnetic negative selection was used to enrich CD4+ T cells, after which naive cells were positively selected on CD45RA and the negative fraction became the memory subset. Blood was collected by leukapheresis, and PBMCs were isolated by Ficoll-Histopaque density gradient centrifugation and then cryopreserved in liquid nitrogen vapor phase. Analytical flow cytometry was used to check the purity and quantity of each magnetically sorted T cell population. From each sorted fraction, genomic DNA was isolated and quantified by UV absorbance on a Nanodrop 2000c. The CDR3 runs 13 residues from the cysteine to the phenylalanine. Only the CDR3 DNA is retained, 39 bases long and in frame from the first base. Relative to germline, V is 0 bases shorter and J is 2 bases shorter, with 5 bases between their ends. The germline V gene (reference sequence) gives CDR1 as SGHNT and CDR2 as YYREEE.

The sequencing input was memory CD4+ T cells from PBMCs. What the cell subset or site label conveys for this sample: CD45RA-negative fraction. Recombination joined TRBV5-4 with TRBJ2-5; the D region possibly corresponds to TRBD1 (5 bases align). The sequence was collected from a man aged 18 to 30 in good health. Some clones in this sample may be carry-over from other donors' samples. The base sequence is TGTGCCAGCAGCTTGGACAGGCAAGAGACCCAGTACTTC. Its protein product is CASSLDRQETQYF. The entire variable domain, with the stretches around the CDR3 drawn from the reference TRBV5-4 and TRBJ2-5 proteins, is ETGVTQSPTHLIKTRGQQVTLRCSSQSGHNTVSWYQQALGQGPQFIFQYYREEENGRGNFPPRFSGLQFPNYSSELNVNALELDDSALYLCASSLDRQETQYFGPGTRLLVL.